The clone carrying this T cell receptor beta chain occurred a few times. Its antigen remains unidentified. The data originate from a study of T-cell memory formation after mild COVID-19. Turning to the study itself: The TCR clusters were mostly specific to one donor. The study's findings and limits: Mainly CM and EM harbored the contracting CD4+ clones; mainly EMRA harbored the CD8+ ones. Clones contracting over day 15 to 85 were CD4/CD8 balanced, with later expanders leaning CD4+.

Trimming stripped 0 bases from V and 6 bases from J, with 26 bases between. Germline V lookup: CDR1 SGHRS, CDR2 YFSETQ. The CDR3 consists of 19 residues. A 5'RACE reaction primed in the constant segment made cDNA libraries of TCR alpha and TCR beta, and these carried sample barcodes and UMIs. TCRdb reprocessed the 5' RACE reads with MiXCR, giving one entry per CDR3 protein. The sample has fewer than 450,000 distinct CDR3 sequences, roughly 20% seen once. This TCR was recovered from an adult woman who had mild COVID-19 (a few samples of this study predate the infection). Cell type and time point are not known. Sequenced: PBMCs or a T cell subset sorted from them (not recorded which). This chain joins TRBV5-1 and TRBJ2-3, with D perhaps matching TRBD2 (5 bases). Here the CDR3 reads CASSLVITGLARTADTQYF. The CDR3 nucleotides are TGCGCCAGCAGCTTGGTGATAACGGGGTTGGCGCGGACCGCGGATACGCAGTATTTT. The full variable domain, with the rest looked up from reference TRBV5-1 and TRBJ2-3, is KAGVTQTPRYLIKTRGQQVTLSCSPISGHRSVSWYQQTPGQGLQFLFEYFSETQRNKGNFPGRFSGRQFSNSRSEMNVSTLELGDSALYLCASSLVITGLARTADTQYFGPGTRLTVL.